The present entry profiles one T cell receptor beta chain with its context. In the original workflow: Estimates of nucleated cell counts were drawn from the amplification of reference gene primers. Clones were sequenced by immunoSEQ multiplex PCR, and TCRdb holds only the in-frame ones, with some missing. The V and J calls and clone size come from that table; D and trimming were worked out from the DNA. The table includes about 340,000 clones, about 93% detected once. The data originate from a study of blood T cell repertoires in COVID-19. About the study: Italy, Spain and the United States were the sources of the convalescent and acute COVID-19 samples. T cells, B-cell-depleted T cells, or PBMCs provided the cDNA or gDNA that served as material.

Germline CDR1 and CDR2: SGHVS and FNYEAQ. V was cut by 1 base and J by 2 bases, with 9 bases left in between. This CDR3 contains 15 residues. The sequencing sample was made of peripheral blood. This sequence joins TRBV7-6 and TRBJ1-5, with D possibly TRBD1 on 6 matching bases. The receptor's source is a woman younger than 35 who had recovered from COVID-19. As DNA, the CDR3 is TGTGCCAGCAGCTTAGGGGGGGGCGGCAATCAGCCCCAGCATTTT. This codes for CASSLGGGGNQPQHF. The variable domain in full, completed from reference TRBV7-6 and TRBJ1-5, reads GAGVSQSPRYKVTKRGQDVALRCDPISGHVSLYWYRQALGQGPEFLTYFNYEAQQDKSGLPNDRFSAERPEGSISTLTIQRTEQRDSAMYRCASSLGGGGNQPQHFGDGTRLSIL.